The 10 T cell receptor beta chains given below trace back to one sample, sequenced in a study of blood T cells in healthy people across ages. Primed by a sample-barcoded 5' primer and a J-beta primer mix, a second PCR proceeded for about 7 to 11 cycles. TCRdb re-called the 5' RACE reads through MiXCR, storing one row per CDR3 protein. The table records roughly 410,000 distinct CDR3 sequences, 50% to 60% of them present only once. The sample comprised blood. These receptor sequences come from a man aged 55 to 69 in good health.

Only one count was recorded for this clonotype. The chain is built from TRBV9 and TRBJ2-5; a possible D gene is TRBD2 (6 bases). This CDR3 is 14 amino acids long. Trimming left V 4 bases short and J 11 bases short, with 21 bases between. Germline V lookup: CDR1 SGDLS, CDR2 YYNGEE. This chain's CDR3 is CASSPGAGFDEQYF. Written as DNA, the CDR3 is TGTGCCAGCAGCCCTGGGGCGGGGTTCGATGAGCAGTACTTC.

This chain links TRBV10-3 with TRBJ1-5, with D tentatively TRBD1 (5 bases). The V end lost 4 bases, the J end lost 1 base, and 8 bases lay between the germline ends. CDR1 and CDR2 (germline): ENHRY, SYGVKD. The CDR3 loop spans 14 amino acids. Here the CDR3 DNA reads TGTGCCATCAGTGTGGCAGGGAGCAATCAGCCCCAGCATTTT. Translation: CAISVAGSNQPQHF.

V usage is TRBV7-9 and J usage is TRBJ1-5; 11 bases are a match to TRBD1. The CDR3 has 16 residues. V shed 1 base, J shed 6 bases, and the junction held 5 bases outside the gene matches. CDR1 SEHNR and CDR2 FQNEAQ come from the germline V gene (reference sequence). CDR3 bases: TGTGCCAGCAGCTTAGGGGACAGGGGGAGCGGTCAGCCCCAGCATTTT. Amino acid sequence: CASSLGDRGSGQPQHF.

This clonotype was found many times. The rearrangement uses TRBV11-2 and TRBJ2-3; maybe TRBD1 (6 bases). The CDR3 has 13 residues. Germline V gene lookup returns CDR1 SGHAT and CDR2 FQNNGV. Trimming left V 4 bases short and J 4 bases short, with 9 bases between. The CDR3 here is CASSSQGPDTQYF. The CDR3, as DNA: TGTGCCAGCAGCTCACAGGGCCCAGATACGCAGTATTTT.

This rearrangement joins TRBV12-3 or TRBV12-4 to TRBJ1-4, with a possible D match to TRBD1 (5 bases). V lost 6 bases and J 0 bases, leaving 14 bases between the germline ends. The CDR3 is made up of 16 amino acids. The chain's CDR3 is CASSSTGVPTNEKLFF. In DNA form, the CDR3 reads TGTGCCAGCAGCTCAACAGGAGTCCCAACTAATGAAAAACTGTTTTTT.

The chain has TRBV7-2 and TRBJ2-7, with D unclear. V was shortened by 7 bases and J by 7 bases, with 17 bases between the two germline ends. This CDR3 is built from 13 residues. From germline, CDR1 is SGHTA and CDR2 FQGNSA. CDR3 in amino acids: CASTTDGYNEQYF. The CDR3, as DNA: TGTGCCAGCACCACAGACGGCTACAATGAGCAGTACTTC. Variable domain in full (rest from reference TRBV7-2 and TRBJ2-7): GAGVSQSPSNKVTEKGKDVELRCDPISGHTALYWYRQSLGQGLEFLIYFQGNSAPDKSGLPSDRFSAERTGGSVSTLTIQRTQQEDSAVYLCASTTDGYNEQYFGPGTRLTVT.

The chain employs TRBV6-5 and TRBJ2-4, with D perhaps matching TRBD2 (6 bases). The J call is in doubt because the DNA end fits TRBJ2-5 better. CDR1 and CDR2 (germline): MNHEY, SVGAGI. CDR3 length: 15 residues. The CDR3 nucleotides read TGTGCCAGCAGTTACACGGGGGTCCAGGGAGAGACCCAGTACTTC. This encodes CASSYTGVQGETQYF.

The chain has TRBV6-1 and TRBJ2-5; D not resolved. Germline values: CDR1 MNHNS, CDR2 SASEGT. The length of the CDR3 is 12 residues. Trimming left V 7 bases short and J 4 bases short, with 10 bases between. CDR3 sequence reads: CASMRTVETQYF. The CDR3 DNA is TGTGCCAGCATGCGTACTGTAGAGACCCAGTACTTC.

The chain is built from TRBV4-1 and TRBJ1-2, with D unclear. The CDR3 has 16 amino acids. Germline loops: CDR1 MGHRA, CDR2 YSYEKL. The V and J ends lost 1 base and 1 base respectively, with 13 bases between them. DNA for the CDR3: TGCGCCAGCAGCCAAGGTTCTGGGATCGGTAACTATGGCTACACCTTC. It translates to CASSQGSGIGNYGYTF.

This clonotype has a count of ten or more. This chain links TRBV12-3 or TRBV12-4 with TRBJ2-1; TRBD2 might be the D (6 bases). Trimming removed 1 base from V and 7 bases from J, with 14 bases in between. The CDR3 is made up of 15 amino acids. CDR3 nucleotide sequence: TGTGCCAGCAGTTTAGGGCTAGCGACGGGGAATGAGCAGTTCTTC. Its protein product is CASSLGLATGNEQFF.